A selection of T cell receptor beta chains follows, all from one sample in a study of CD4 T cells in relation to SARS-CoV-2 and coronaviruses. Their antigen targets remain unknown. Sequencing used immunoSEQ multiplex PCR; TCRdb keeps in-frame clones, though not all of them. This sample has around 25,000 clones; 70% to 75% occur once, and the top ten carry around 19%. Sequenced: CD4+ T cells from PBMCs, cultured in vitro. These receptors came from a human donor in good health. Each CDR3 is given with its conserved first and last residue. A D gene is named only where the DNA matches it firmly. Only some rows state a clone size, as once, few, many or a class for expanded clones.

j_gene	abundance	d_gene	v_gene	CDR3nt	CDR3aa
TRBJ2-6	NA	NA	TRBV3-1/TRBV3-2	TGTGCCAGCAGCCAAGTCCCCTCTGGGGCCAACGTCCTGACTTTC	CASSQVPSGANVLTF
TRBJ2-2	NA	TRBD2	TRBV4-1	TGCGCCAGCAGCCCCCCAACCGGACTAGCGACGAACACCGGGGAGCTGTTTTTT	CASSPPTGLATNTGELFF
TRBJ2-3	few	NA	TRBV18	TGTGCCAGCTCACTGGACCGGGACATCCGCACAGATACGCAGTATTTT	CASSLDRDIRTDTQYF
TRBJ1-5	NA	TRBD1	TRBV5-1	TGCGCCAGCAGCTTAGGACAGGGCGGGGATCAGCCCCAGCATTTT	CASSLGQGGDQPQHF
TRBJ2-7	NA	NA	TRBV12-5	TGTGCTAGTGGTTTGGACGACTACTACGAGCAGTACTTC	CASGLDDYYEQYF
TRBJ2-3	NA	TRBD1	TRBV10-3	TGTGCCATCAGAGACCGGGACAGGGGGCATCAAGATACGCAGTATTTT	CAIRDRDRGHQDTQYF
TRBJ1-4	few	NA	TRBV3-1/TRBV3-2	TGTGCCAGCAGCCCCGGACAGCATAATGAAAAACTGTTTTTT	CASSPGQHNEKLFF
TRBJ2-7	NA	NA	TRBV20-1	TGCAGTGCTGGAACTTACGAGCAGTACTTC	CSAGTYEQYF
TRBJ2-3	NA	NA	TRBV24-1	TGTGCCACCGCCTTGGGCAGAACTTCCACAGATACGCAGTATTTT	CATALGRTSTDTQYF
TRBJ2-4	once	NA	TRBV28	TGTGCCAGCAGTTTATACAGAACCCTAGCCAAAAACATTCAGTACTTC	CASSLYRTLAKNIQYF
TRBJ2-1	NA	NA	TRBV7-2	TGTGCCAGCAGCAGCCGGGAGCTTCTATATCACAATGAGCAGTTCTTC	CASSSRELLYHNEQFF
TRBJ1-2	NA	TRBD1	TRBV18	TGTGCCAGCTCACCGGGACAGGCCTATGGCTACACCTTC	CASSPGQAYGYTF
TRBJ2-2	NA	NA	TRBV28	TGTGCCAGTGGGGGTGGGGGCACCGGGGAGCTGTTTTTT	CASGGGGTGELFF
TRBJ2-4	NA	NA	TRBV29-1	TGCAGCGTTGTGGGGGGTGGAAACATTCAGTACTTC	CSVVGGGNIQYF
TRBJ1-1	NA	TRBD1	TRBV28	TGTGCCAGCAGTTTACACCCGCAGGGGGCCACTGAAGCTTTCTTT	CASSLHPQGATEAFF
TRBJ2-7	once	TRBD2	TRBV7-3	TGTGCCAGCAGCTTATATTTCCTAGCGGGAGCGTTTGGGTACGAGCAGTACTTC	CASSLYFLAGAFGYEQYF
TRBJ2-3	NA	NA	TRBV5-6	TGTGCCAGCAGCCTCCGGACGGCGACCTACACAGATACGCAGTATTTT	CASSLRTATYTDTQYF
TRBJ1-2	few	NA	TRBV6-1	TGTGCCAGCAGTGAAGGGGGGACACCCTATGGCTACACCTTC	CASSEGGTPYGYTF
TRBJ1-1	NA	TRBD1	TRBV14	TGTGCCAGCAGCCAAACCTTAGATCCCGACAGGGACCCCACTGAAGCTTTCTTT	CASSQTLDPDRDPTEAFF
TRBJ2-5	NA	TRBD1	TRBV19	TGTGCCAGTTCACAGGGGGCACATCAAGAGACCCAGTACTTC	CASSQGAHQETQYF
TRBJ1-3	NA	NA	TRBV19	TGTGCCAGTAGTAAAGACAATTCTGGAAACACCATATATTTT	CASSKDNSGNTIYF
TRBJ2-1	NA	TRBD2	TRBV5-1	TGCGCCAGCAGCTTGGCCGCGGGAGGTGAGCAGTTCTTC	CASSLAAGGEQFF
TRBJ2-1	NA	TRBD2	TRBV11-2	TGTGCCAGCACCCATCCTGCGGGAGCTTACAATGAGCAGTTCTTC	CASTHPAGAYNEQFF
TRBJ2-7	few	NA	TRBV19	TGTGCCAGTAGTATAGCAGGGACCTCCTACGAGCAGTACTTC	CASSIAGTSYEQYF
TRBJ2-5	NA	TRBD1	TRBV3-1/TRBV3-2	TGTGCCAGCAGCCAAGCGACGGGACAGGGGGCAGAGACCCAGTACTTC	CASSQATGQGAETQYF
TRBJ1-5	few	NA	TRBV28	TGTGCCAGCAGTTATCCACACAATCAGCCCCAGCATTTT	CASSYPHNQPQHF